Sequencing of this TCR beta chain was carried out in a study of T-cell memory formation after mild COVID-19. General study findings and limits: Detection of some responders pre-infection suggested pre-existing cross-reactive memory T cells participated. Contracting CD4+ clones were located mainly in CM and EM, and CD8+ clones in EMRA. Clones shrinking between day 15 and 85 showed a balanced CD4/CD8 split, and those that grew later tilted toward CD4+. SARS-CoV-2 specificity was not confirmed for second-wave clones peaking on day 37.

The germline V gene encodes CDR1 SQVTM and CDR2 ANQGSEA. The CDR3 has 15 residues. This clonotype was seen a handful of times. As yet, its antigen is unknown. Its ends do not fully match the called genes, so a read error is possible. TCRdb passed the 5' RACE reads through MiXCR, listing each CDR3 protein once. Here the sample spans hundreds of thousands of distinct CDR3 sequences, about 20% being singletons. The chain combines TRBV29-1 with TRBJ2-3; the D call may be TRBD1 or TRBD2 (5 bases each). Source material: PBMCs or a T cell subset sorted from them (not recorded which). This TCR came from an adult woman who had mild COVID-19 (a few samples of this study predate the infection). Cell type and time point are not known. CDR3 sequence: CSAETGQEVTDTQYF. The CDR3 nucleotides read TGCAGCGCTGAAACGGGGCAGGAGGTCACAGATACGCAGTATTTT.